This entry lists 21 T cell receptor beta chains sequenced from one sample in a study of blood T cell repertoires in COVID-19. The method was immunoSEQ multiplex PCR; TCRdb's version includes in-frame clones alone and lacks a portion of them. Of approximately 140,000 clones in the sample, about 90% are singletons; the top ten hold around 6.1%. Sample: peripheral blood. The receptors derive from a man older than 75 with acute or convalescent COVID-19.

This clone appeared a single time. This chain connects TRBV5-1 to TRBJ2-5; 12 nucleotides match TRBD1. V lost 4 bases to trimming and J lost 4 bases; unmatched junction nucleotides: 11. CDR3 length: 17 amino acids. Germline loops: CDR1 SGHRS, CDR2 YFSETQ. CDR3 residues: CASSLTGTGGALETQYF. CDR3 coding DNA: TGCGCCAGCAGCCTGACCGGGACAGGGGGCGCCCTAGAGACCCAGTACTTC.

This sequence joins TRBV30 and TRBJ1-1; D unclear. Trimming pared 5 bases from V and 3 bases from J, leaving 10 bases between. Germline V gene lookup returns CDR1 GTSNPN and CDR2 SVGIG (reference sequence). This CDR3 comprises 12 residues. The CDR3 DNA sequence: TGTGCCTGGCTGCAGAGGGACACTGAAGCTTTCTTT. Translation: CAWLQRDTEAFF.

This clone was seen just once. This chain joins TRBV7-2 and TRBJ2-2; TRBD1 aligns across 8 bases. The CDR3 runs 15 residues. J gave up 4 bases and V 5 bases, and 6 bases lay outside the gene matches. The germline V gene encodes CDR1 SGHTA and CDR2 FQGNSA. The CDR3 region is CASSTGQGATGELFF. The DNA of the CDR3 is TGTGCCAGCAGCACCGGACAGGGAGCCACCGGGGAGCTGTTTTTT.

J is TRBJ2-7 and V is TRBV7-2; D remains unclear. Germline-derived CDR1 and CDR2 are SGHTA and FQGNSA. Deletions cut 6 bases from V and 3 bases from J, with 6 bases between. This CDR3 spans 11 amino acids. The CDR3 DNA reads as TGTGCCAGCAGTTCAAACTACGAGCAGTACTTC. This translates into CASSSNYEQYF. The variable domain in full, completed from reference TRBV7-2 and TRBJ2-7, reads GAGVSQSPSNKVTEKGKDVELRCDPISGHTALYWYRQSLGQGLEFLIYFQGNSAPDKSGLPSDRFSAERTGGSVSTLTIQRTQQEDSAVYLCASSSNYEQYFGPGTRLTVT.

The chain couples TRBV6-4 to TRBJ2-1; TRBD2 matches 7 bases. V lost 6 bases and J lost 7; bases outside the gene matches: 9. Germline V gives CDR1 MRHNA, CDR2 SNTAGT. This CDR3 has 14 amino acids. The CDR3 sequence is CASRSSGSANEQFF. CDR3 in DNA: TGTGCCAGCAGATCTAGCGGAAGTGCGAATGAGCAGTTCTTC.

The CDR3 reads CSASGSFGGDYGYTF. The CDR3, as DNA: TGCAGTGCTAGTGGGTCTTTTGGAGGCGACTATGGCTACACCTTC. The J gene is TRBJ1-2, the V gene TRBV20-1; D gene unclear. The ends were cut back, 3 bases at V and 3 bases at J, with 17 bases in the middle. CDR3 size: 15 residues. Germline lookup yields CDR1 DFQATT and CDR2 SNEGSKA (reference sequence).

There are a few counts of this clone. DNA of the CDR3: TGTGCCAGCAGCTCCGCCCAACAGGGAAGGCGCGAAAAACTGTTTTTT. It codes for CASSSAQQGRREKLFF. The rearrangement links TRBV7-9 to TRBJ1-4; perhaps TRBD1 as D (6 bases). V was trimmed by 4 bases and J by 8 bases, leaving 20 bases between them. The CDR3 runs to 16 residues. Germline CDR1 and CDR2: SEHNR and FQNEAQ (reference sequence).

CDR3 loop: CASSLGQSQYF. CDR3 DNA sequence: TGCGCCAGCAGCTTGGGACAGTCGCAGTATTTT. V usage is TRBV5-1 and J usage is TRBJ2-3; TRBD1 is a possible D gene (5 bases). V was cut by 0 bases and J by 10 bases, with 6 bases left in between. Germline-derived CDR1 and CDR2 are SGHRS and YFSETQ. The length of the CDR3 is 11 residues.

This chain connects TRBV5-4 to TRBJ2-2; perhaps TRBD2 as D (6 bases). In germline, CDR1 is SGHNT, CDR2 YYREEE (reference sequence). This CDR3 spans 14 amino acids. V was pared by 4 bases and J by 9 bases, with 16 bases between. The CDR3 sequence is CASSPDQGGRELFF. CDR3 DNA: TGTGCCAGCAGCCCCGACCAGGGAGGTAGGGAGCTGTTTTTT.

DNA of the CDR3: TGTGCCAGCAGCAGCCCGGACTTAGAGCAGTTCTTC. The encoded protein is CASSSPDLEQFF. V gene TRBV11-2 combines with J gene TRBJ2-1; possible D gene TRBD2, 5 bases. The germline V and J ends were trimmed by 5 bases and 10 bases, with 12 bases remaining between them. The CDR3 sequence is 12 residues long. Germline V gives CDR1 SGHAT, CDR2 FQNNGV.

This chain joins TRBV30 and TRBJ1-3, with 7 bases lining up with TRBD1. This CDR3 spans 12 amino acids. Per germline, CDR1 GTSNPN and CDR2 SVGIG (reference sequence). J gave up 5 bases and V 8 bases, and 6 bases lay outside the gene matches. CDR3: CAGSGGRNTIYF. The CDR3 DNA sequence: TGTGCCGGGTCAGGGGGGCGAAACACCATATATTTT.

The chain recombines TRBV2 with TRBJ1-6, with 8 bases identical to TRBD1. The CDR3 length is 14 residues. The germline V gene has CDR1 SNHLY and CDR2 FYNNEI. With V trimmed by 6 bases and J by 13 bases, 11 bases remained unmatched. The CDR3 coding sequence is TGTGCCAGCAGGGACCGGACAGGGCACCCGCCCCTCCACTTT. Translated: CASRDRTGHPPLHF. The whole variable domain, remainder taken from reference TRBV2 and TRBJ1-6, is EPEVTQTPSHQVTQMGQEVILRCVPISNHLYFYWYRQILGQKVEFLVSFYNNEISEKSEIFDDQFSVERPDGSNFTLKIRSTKLEDSAMYFCASRDRTGHPPLHFGNGTRLTVT.

J is TRBJ1-2 and V is TRBV25-1; the match to TRBD1 covers 11 bases. The V gene end was trimmed by 4 bases and the J gene end by 4 bases; junction bases not matched to a gene: 5. Looked up from germline, CDR1 is MGHDK and CDR2 is SYGVNS. The length of the CDR3 is 15 residues. The CDR3 DNA sequence: TGTGCCAGCAGTGGAGGGGACAGGGGGTTCTATGGCTACACCTTC. This gives the protein CASSGGDRGFYGYTF.

The gene calls are TRBV30 and TRBJ1-3; 10 bases fit TRBD1. The length of the CDR3 is 17 residues. V was clipped by 3 bases and J by 2 bases; unmatched bases: 10. From germline, CDR1 is GTSNPN and CDR2 SVGIG (reference sequence). CDR3 sequence reads: CAWSRGPGQGAGNTIYF. The CDR3 bases are TGTGCCTGGAGCAGAGGACCCGGACAGGGGGCTGGAAACACCATATATTTT.

This clone was seen a single time. The V and J genes are TRBV3-1 (or the pseudogene TRBV3-2) and TRBJ2-5; unclear D gene. V was pared by 3 bases and J by 5 bases, with 7 bases between. Germline V gives CDR1 LGHDT, CDR2 YNNKEL (reference sequence). The length of the CDR3 is 12 residues. The CDR3 here is CASSQRMETQYF. In DNA form, the CDR3 reads TGTGCCAGCAGCCAGAGGATGGAGACCCAGTACTTC.

The rearrangement uses TRBV10-3 and TRBJ1-1; D remains ambiguous. There are 12 residues in the CDR3. The V gene's germline CDR1 is ENHRY and CDR2 SYGVKD. V was clipped by 3 bases and J by 2 bases, with 4 bases between them. CDR3 amino acids: CAISDLNTEAFF. The CDR3 nucleotides are TGTGCCATCAGTGACCTAAACACTGAAGCTTTCTTT.

Comment on this clone: This CDR3 is also generated by other DNA sequences in the sample. The V call is TRBV6-1, the J call TRBJ2-7, with D unresolved. Germline V CDR1 and CDR2: MNHNS, SASEGT. This CDR3 has 13 residues. Trimming removed 2 bases at V and 2 bases at J, with 7 bases between. The chain's CDR3 is CASSERTAYEQYF. The CDR3 DNA reads as TGTGCCAGCAGTGAACGCACAGCCTACGAGCAGTACTTC.

The chain carries TRBV11-3 and TRBJ2-2; no clear D gene. The CDR3 length is 14 residues. Trimming cost V 1 base and J 2 bases, with 5 bases left between them. Looked up from germline, CDR1 is SGHNT and CDR2 is YENEEA. CDR3 loop: CASSLVSNTGELFF. Written as DNA, the CDR3 is TGTGCCAGCAGCTTAGTTAGTAACACCGGGGAGCTGTTTTTT.

This rearrangement joins TRBV7-2 to TRBJ1-5; D might be TRBD1 (6 bases). CDR3 length: 15 amino acids. Per germline, CDR1 SGHTA and CDR2 FQGNSA. V was pared by 1 base and J by 6 bases, with 13 bases between. CDR3 bases: TGTGCCAGCAGCTTAGTTGGGGGGGCTGGTCAGCCCCAGCATTTT. Translated, it gives CASSLVGGAGQPQHF.

The gene calls are TRBV10-3 and TRBJ2-7, with no clear D. The CDR3 contains 12 residues. V was cut by 4 bases and J by 3 bases, with 7 bases left in between. Germline V CDR1 and CDR2: ENHRY, SYGVKD. CDR3 residues: CAISVNSYEQYF. In nucleotides, the CDR3 is TGTGCCATCAGTGTTAACAGCTACGAGCAGTACTTC.

This clone was observed a single time. The V and J genes are TRBV7-2 and TRBJ2-7; a weak D match, TRBD2 (7 bases). V was pared by 1 base and J by 0 bases, with 10 bases between. This CDR3 has 15 residues. Germline V gene data show CDR1 as SGHTA and CDR2 as FQGNSA. Written as DNA, the CDR3 is TGTGCCAGCAGCTTAGATGGGGGGGCCTCCTACGAGCAGTACTTC. Its translation: CASSLDGGASYEQYF.